Listed below are T cell receptor beta chains from one sample, sequenced in a study of blood T cell repertoires in COVID-19. Here immunoSEQ multiplex PCR was the method, and the copy in TCRdb shows in-frame clones only, minus some. The profile shows a few hundred thousand clones, approximately 85% of them singletons. The sample was peripheral blood. The source is a woman aged 50 to 60 with acute or convalescent COVID-19. CDR3s include the opening cysteine and the closing phenylalanine or tryptophan. D genes are given only for firm matches. Size tells how often a clone was seen (once, few, many) or the class of an expanded clone, and some rows leave it out.

D gene	clone size	CDR3 length	V gene	J gene	CDR3 protein	CDR3 DNA
NA	NA	14	TRBV28	TRBJ2-5	CASSPLVLKETQYF	TGTGCCAGCAGCCCCCTCGTACTTAAAGAGACCCAGTACTTC
NA	NA	14	TRBV28	TRBJ1-1	CAAGRGTRNTEAFF	TGTGCCGCGGGGAGGGGGACCAGGAACACTGAAGCTTTCTTT
TRBD1	NA	12	TRBV6-6	TRBJ1-1	CASSFDRAEAFF	TGTGCCAGCAGTTTTGACAGGGCTGAAGCTTTCTTT
NA	NA	13	TRBV27	TRBJ1-4	CASQGLSNEKLFF	TGTGCCAGCCAGGGACTGAGTAATGAAAAACTGTTTTTT
NA	NA	15	TRBV15	TRBJ2-3	CATSREGQSTDTQYF	TGTGCCACCAGCAGGGAAGGACAGAGCACAGATACGCAGTATTTT
NA	NA	12	TRBV12-5	TRBJ2-1	CASGFQGHEQFF	TGTGCTAGTGGTTTTCAGGGGCATGAGCAGTTCTTC
TRBD1	NA	16	TRBV5-1	TRBJ2-2	CASSPLGQGNTGELFF	TGCGCCAGCAGCCCCCTGGGACAGGGGAACACCGGGGAGCTGTTTTTT
TRBD1	NA	15	TRBV19	TRBJ2-1	CASSLPGQSDNEQFF	TGTGCCAGTAGTCTACCGGGACAGAGTGACAATGAGCAGTTCTTC
TRBD1	NA	13	TRBV11-1	TRBJ2-7	CASSAGQGYEQYF	TGTGCCAGCAGCGCCGGACAGGGCTACGAGCAGTACTTC
TRBD1	few	14	TRBV19	TRBJ2-7	CASSIGGQGNEQYF	TGTGCCAGTAGTATAGGAGGACAGGGTAACGAGCAGTACTTC
TRBD2	once	16	TRBV24-1	TRBJ2-5	CATSDPGLADQETQYF	TGTGCCACCAGTGACCCCGGACTAGCGGACCAAGAGACCCAGTACTTC
TRBD1	NA	14	TRBV28	TRBJ2-7	CASSLDRNSYEQYF	TGTGCCAGCAGTTTGGACAGGAACTCCTACGAGCAGTACTTC
NA	NA	15	TRBV5-1	TRBJ1-1	CASSLVGRTPLEAFF	TGCGCCAGCAGCTTGGTAGGACGGACACCCCTTGAAGCTTTCTTT
NA	NA	15	TRBV27	TRBJ1-1	CASSLSGVGLPEAFF	TGTGCCAGCAGTTTGTCAGGGGTAGGATTACCTGAAGCTTTCTTT
NA	NA	17	TRBV27	TRBJ1-6	CASSLSRLRDYNSPLHF	TGTGCCAGCAGTTTATCCCGCCTCAGGGACTATAATTCACCCCTCCACTTT
TRBD1	NA	15	TRBV14	TRBJ2-3	CASSLQTGTGDTQYF	TGTGCCAGCAGCCTCCAGACAGGGACCGGAGATACGCAGTATTTT
NA	NA	11	TRBV7-8	TRBJ2-1	CASSLREWQFF	TGTGCCAGCAGCTTACGGGAGTGGCAGTTCTTC
NA	once	15	TRBV4-1	TRBJ1-6	CASSQEVGGWSPLHF	TGCGCCAGCAGCCAAGAGGTAGGGGGTTGGTCACCCCTCCACTTT
NA	NA	13	TRBV5-1	TRBJ2-5	CASSRGLQETQYF	TGCGCCAGCAGCCGGGGACTCCAAGAGACCCAGTACTTC
NA	NA	12	TRBV29-1	TRBJ2-7	CSVGEVKSEQYF	TGCAGCGTTGGGGAGGTAAAGTCCGAGCAGTACTTC
TRBD1	NA	14	TRBV29-1	TRBJ1-1	CSVEDRGRLTEAFF	TGCAGCGTTGAAGATAGGGGGCGATTGACTGAAGCTTTCTTT
NA	NA	15	TRBV6-1	TRBJ1-2	CASSETGSGDYGYTF	TGTGCCAGCAGTGAAACCGGGTCAGGGGACTATGGCTACACCTTC
NA	once	14	TRBV7-6	TRBJ2-7	CASSLGPDTYEQYF	TGTGCCAGCAGCTTAGGGCCGGACACCTACGAGCAGTACTTC
NA	NA	14	TRBV24-1	TRBJ2-7	CATSEVGSNHEQYF	TGTGCCACCAGTGAAGTCGGGAGCAACCACGAGCAGTACTTC
NA	few	15	TRBV19	TRBJ1-4	CASRPRGTGYEKLFF	TGTGCCAGTAGGCCAAGGGGGACCGGTTATGAAAAACTGTTTTTT
TRBD2	NA	16	TRBV9	TRBJ2-3	CASSGASGSSTDTQYF	TGTGCCAGCAGCGGCGCTAGCGGCTCTAGCACAGATACGCAGTATTTT
NA	NA	13	TRBV5-8	TRBJ1-4	CASSSLENEKLFF	TGTGCCAGCAGCTCCCTCGAGAATGAAAAACTGTTTTTT
NA	few	12	TRBV27	TRBJ1-5	CASSLIGQPQHF	TGTGCCAGCAGTTTAATCGGTCAGCCCCAGCATTTT
NA	NA	14	TRBV6-5	TRBJ2-7	CASSYWRGPDEQYF	TGTGCCAGCAGTTACTGGAGGGGCCCGGACGAGCAGTACTTC